The rows below give T cell receptor beta chains drawn from one sample of a study of blood T cell repertoires in COVID-19. Assay used: immunoSEQ multiplex PCR; TCRdb lists only in-frame clones, some missing. The table includes about 180,000 clones, 70% to 85% detected once. The sequenced material came from peripheral blood. These receptors originate from a human donor in a cohort sampled during active COVID-19. CDR3s include the opening cysteine and the closing phenylalanine or tryptophan. The D gene is left open where the match is weak. Part of the rows lack a size; the others show once, few, many or a class for expanded clones.

j_call: TRBJ1-4
d_call: TRBD1
v_call: TRBV30
clone_size: -
cdr3_nt: TGTGCCTGGACCAGTGGGACAGGGGGGATAAATGAAAAACTGTTTTTT
cdr3_aa: CAWTSGTGGINEKLFF

j_call: TRBJ2-7
d_call: -
v_call: TRBV10-3
clone_size: -
cdr3_nt: TGTGCCATCAGTGAGGAGTCCTACGAGCAGTACTTC
cdr3_aa: CAISEESYEQYF

j_call: TRBJ2-5
d_call: -
v_call: TRBV20-1
clone_size: -
cdr3_nt: TGCAGTGCTAGTGATCGCGGCAGGGCCTATGAGGAGACCCAGTACTTC
cdr3_aa: CSASDRGRAYEETQYF

j_call: TRBJ1-1
d_call: -
v_call: TRBV5-6
clone_size: -
cdr3_nt: TGTGCCAGCAGCCTAGGGGCGGGGTATACTGAAGCTTTCTTT
cdr3_aa: CASSLGAGYTEAFF

j_call: TRBJ2-7
d_call: -
v_call: TRBV5-1
clone_size: -
cdr3_nt: TGCGCCAGCAGCTTGGTGGCAGGGCGTTTTAGCGAGCAGTACTTC
cdr3_aa: CASSLVAGRFSEQYF

j_call: TRBJ1-2
d_call: -
v_call: TRBV19
clone_size: -
cdr3_nt: TGTGCCAGTAGCATCGGGGGGACCAACTATGGCTACACCTTC
cdr3_aa: CASSIGGTNYGYTF

j_call: TRBJ2-1
d_call: TRBD1
v_call: TRBV6-5
clone_size: -
cdr3_nt: TGTGCCAGCAGCTCGGACAGGGGTCGGAATGAGCAGTTCTTC
cdr3_aa: CASSSDRGRNEQFF

j_call: TRBJ1-1
d_call: -
v_call: TRBV6-5
clone_size: -
cdr3_nt: TGTGCCAGCAGTTCCGCGGGACCGGAGAACACTGAAGCTTTCTTT
cdr3_aa: CASSSAGPENTEAFF

j_call: TRBJ2-7
d_call: -
v_call: TRBV20-1
clone_size: -
cdr3_nt: TGCAGTGCTAGTACCCCTACCGAGGCTAGTTTCTACGAGCAGTACTTC
cdr3_aa: CSASTPTEASFYEQYF

j_call: TRBJ1-2
d_call: -
v_call: TRBV2
clone_size: -
cdr3_nt: TGTGCCAGCAGCGCGGATGGGTCTTATGGCTACACCTTC
cdr3_aa: CASSADGSYGYTF

j_call: TRBJ2-2
d_call: TRBD1
v_call: TRBV6-5
clone_size: -
cdr3_nt: TGTGCCAGCAGACCGGGACAGGGGATTTCCGGGGAGCTGTTTTTT
cdr3_aa: CASRPGQGISGELFF

j_call: TRBJ2-7
d_call: TRBD1
v_call: TRBV3-1/TRBV3-2
clone_size: -
cdr3_nt: TGTGCCAGCAGGGCAGGACAGGGGGCCCTCTACGAGCAGTACTTC
cdr3_aa: CASRAGQGALYEQYF

j_call: TRBJ2-7
d_call: TRBD1
v_call: TRBV2
clone_size: -
cdr3_nt: TGTGCCAGCAGTGGGGGACAGGACCCCTACGAGCAGTACTTC
cdr3_aa: CASSGGQDPYEQYF

j_call: TRBJ2-3
d_call: TRBD1
v_call: TRBV7-9
clone_size: -
cdr3_nt: TGTGCCAGCAGCGTACAGGGGTTCGCAGATACGCAGTATTTT
cdr3_aa: CASSVQGFADTQYF

j_call: TRBJ2-1
d_call: TRBD2
v_call: TRBV7-8
clone_size: -
cdr3_nt: TGTGCCAGCGGCGGTAGGCTAGCGGGGGGGCCAAATGAGCAGTTCTTC
cdr3_aa: CASGGRLAGGPNEQFF

j_call: TRBJ1-3
d_call: -
v_call: TRBV19
clone_size: -
cdr3_nt: TGTGCCAGTACCCTGAGGCGGAGCTCTGGAAACACCATATATTTT
cdr3_aa: CASTLRRSSGNTIYF

j_call: TRBJ2-1
d_call: TRBD2
v_call: TRBV7-9
clone_size: -
cdr3_nt: TGTGCCAGCAGCTTACGGCGGGGGGGCGAAGATGAGCAGTTCTTC
cdr3_aa: CASSLRRGGEDEQFF

j_call: TRBJ1-3
d_call: -
v_call: TRBV2
clone_size: -
cdr3_nt: TGTGCCAGCAGTGATCGAGGGAATTCTGGAAACACCATATATTTT
cdr3_aa: CASSDRGNSGNTIYF

j_call: TRBJ2-2
d_call: -
v_call: TRBV6-5
clone_size: -
cdr3_nt: TGTGCCAGCAGGAACACGGGAGACGCCGGGGAGCTGTTTTTT
cdr3_aa: CASRNTGDAGELFF

j_call: TRBJ2-7
d_call: -
v_call: TRBV7-8
clone_size: -
cdr3_nt: TGTGCCAGCAGCCCCCGACAAGCCGGCTACGAGCAGTACTTC
cdr3_aa: CASSPRQAGYEQYF

j_call: TRBJ1-1
d_call: -
v_call: TRBV18
clone_size: -
cdr3_nt: TGTGCCAGCTCATTAGGGCCGGGGGCTGAAGCTTTCTTT
cdr3_aa: CASSLGPGAEAFF

j_call: TRBJ2-1
d_call: TRBD2
v_call: TRBV5-6
clone_size: -
cdr3_nt: TGTGCCAGCAGCGGGGGACTAGCGGGTTACAATGAGCAGTTCTTC
cdr3_aa: CASSGGLAGYNEQFF

j_call: TRBJ2-1
d_call: TRBD2
v_call: TRBV5-6
clone_size: -
cdr3_nt: TGTGCCAGCAGCTCGGGGACTAGCGGGTTCAATGAGCAGTTCTTC
cdr3_aa: CASSSGTSGFNEQFF

j_call: TRBJ1-3
d_call: -
v_call: TRBV5-1
clone_size: -
cdr3_nt: TGCGCCAGCAGCTATGACGACTGGGGAAACACCATATATTTT
cdr3_aa: CASSYDDWGNTIYF

j_call: TRBJ1-2
d_call: TRBD1
v_call: TRBV5-4
clone_size: -
cdr3_nt: TGTGCCAGCAGCTTCGCAGGGGGCTATGGCTACACCTTC
cdr3_aa: CASSFAGGYGYTF

j_call: TRBJ1-1
d_call: -
v_call: TRBV5-4
clone_size: -
cdr3_nt: TGTGCATCCATACCGGCGGGGGGTTTGCACACTGAAGCTTTCTTT
cdr3_aa: CASIPAGGLHTEAFF

j_call: TRBJ2-5
d_call: TRBD2
v_call: TRBV2
clone_size: once
cdr3_nt: TGTGCCAGCAGTGGAGGTAGCGGGGGGGGAAAGACCCAGTACTTC
cdr3_aa: CASSGGSGGGKTQYF

j_call: TRBJ2-1
d_call: TRBD1
v_call: TRBV5-1
clone_size: -
cdr3_nt: TGCGCCAGCAGGGTGCAGGGGGCGGCTGAGCAGTTCTTC
cdr3_aa: CASRVQGAAEQFF

j_call: TRBJ1-2
d_call: -
v_call: TRBV9
clone_size: -
cdr3_nt: TGTGCCAGCAGCGCCGGGGGGGGCCACTATGGCTACACCTTC
cdr3_aa: CASSAGGGHYGYTF

j_call: TRBJ1-4
d_call: TRBD1
v_call: TRBV19
clone_size: few
cdr3_nt: TGTGCCAGTAGTAGGGCCTCCGGGACAGGGGGAACTAATGAAAAACTGTTTTTT
cdr3_aa: CASSRASGTGGTNEKLFF

j_call: TRBJ2-7
d_call: TRBD1
v_call: TRBV3-1/TRBV3-2
clone_size: -
cdr3_nt: TGTGCCAGCAGGTCCGGGACAGCCTACGAGCAGTACTTC
cdr3_aa: CASRSGTAYEQYF

j_call: TRBJ2-7
d_call: -
v_call: TRBV2
clone_size: few
cdr3_nt: TGTGCCAGCAGTGATTGGGCAGTCTTAGGGGGAAACTACGAGCAGTACTTC
cdr3_aa: CASSDWAVLGGNYEQYF

j_call: TRBJ2-5
d_call: TRBD1
v_call: TRBV19
clone_size: -
cdr3_nt: TGTGCCAGTAGTATGAACAGGGGACAAGAGACCCAGTACTTC
cdr3_aa: CASSMNRGQETQYF

j_call: TRBJ2-7
d_call: TRBD1
v_call: TRBV4-1
clone_size: -
cdr3_nt: TGCGCCAGCAGCCTCCCGACAGGGCGGGACGAGCAGTACTTC
cdr3_aa: CASSLPTGRDEQYF

j_call: TRBJ2-7
d_call: TRBD1
v_call: TRBV29-1
clone_size: -
cdr3_nt: TGCAGCGTGGGACAGACAGGGGGTGGATCCTACGAGCAGTACTTC
cdr3_aa: CSVGQTGGGSYEQYF

j_call: TRBJ1-6
d_call: -
v_call: TRBV9
clone_size: once
cdr3_nt: TGTGCCAGCAGCGTAGGAGGGTCTAGCTCTGGGTCACCCCTCCACTTT
cdr3_aa: CASSVGGSSSGSPLHF

j_call: TRBJ2-1
d_call: -
v_call: TRBV3-1/TRBV3-2
clone_size: -
cdr3_nt: TGTGCCAGCAGCCAAGAGTACGTGACTAAATACAATGAGCAGTTCTTC
cdr3_aa: CASSQEYVTKYNEQFF

j_call: TRBJ1-1
d_call: -
v_call: TRBV6-5
clone_size: -
cdr3_nt: TGTGCCAGCAGTCCAGGGATATTTAACACTGAAGCTTTCTTT
cdr3_aa: CASSPGIFNTEAFF

j_call: TRBJ1-1
d_call: -
v_call: TRBV4-1
clone_size: -
cdr3_nt: TGCGCCAGCAGCCGCAACAGGGTGAACACTGAAGCTTTCTTT
cdr3_aa: CASSRNRVNTEAFF

j_call: TRBJ1-3
d_call: TRBD1
v_call: TRBV3-1/TRBV3-2
clone_size: -
cdr3_nt: TGTGCCAGCAGGGCGACAGGGTCCGCCGTGGACACCATATATTTT
cdr3_aa: CASRATGSAVDTIYF

j_call: TRBJ1-6
d_call: -
v_call: TRBV15
clone_size: -
cdr3_nt: TGTGCCACCAGCGACCGGGATAGCTCCTATAATTCACCCCTCCACTTT
cdr3_aa: CATSDRDSSYNSPLHF

j_call: TRBJ2-3
d_call: -
v_call: TRBV19
clone_size: -
cdr3_nt: TGTGCCAGTAGTATAGCTGACTCGGGCACAGATACGCAGTATTTT
cdr3_aa: CASSIADSGTDTQYF

j_call: TRBJ1-2
d_call: TRBD1
v_call: TRBV6-6
clone_size: -
cdr3_nt: TGTGCCAGCAGCCCGACAGGGACGAGTGGCTACACCTTC
cdr3_aa: CASSPTGTSGYTF

j_call: TRBJ1-2
d_call: -
v_call: TRBV5-1
clone_size: -
cdr3_nt: TGCGCCAGCAGGAAGAACCCCTGGGACACCGTTAACTATGGCTACACCTTC
cdr3_aa: CASRKNPWDTVNYGYTF

j_call: TRBJ1-2
d_call: TRBD1
v_call: TRBV5-4
clone_size: few
cdr3_nt: TGTGCCAGCAGCTTCGGGGACAGAGATTATGGCTACACCTTC
cdr3_aa: CASSFGDRDYGYTF

j_call: TRBJ2-7
d_call: TRBD2
v_call: TRBV2
clone_size: once
cdr3_nt: TGTGCCAGCAGTGGGTTGCGGGGGGCTTCTTCGGACGAGCAGTACTTC
cdr3_aa: CASSGLRGASSDEQYF

j_call: TRBJ1-1
d_call: -
v_call: TRBV30
clone_size: -
cdr3_nt: TGTGCCTGGAGTGCGGGGGGCAGCACTGAAGCTTTCTTT
cdr3_aa: CAWSAGGSTEAFF

j_call: TRBJ2-1
d_call: -
v_call: TRBV2
clone_size: -
cdr3_nt: TGTGCCAGCAGTGACGACAGGGAGGCCAGAACCACCAAGACGAGGTTTAGGCAGTTCTTC
cdr3_aa: CASSDDREARTTKTRFRQFF

j_call: TRBJ2-2
d_call: -
v_call: TRBV3-1/TRBV3-2
clone_size: -
cdr3_nt: TGTGCCAGCAGCCCTGGAGGGGCCCTCACCGGGGAGCTGTTTTTT
cdr3_aa: CASSPGGALTGELFF